These T cell receptor beta chains were read from a single sample in a study of shared clonotypes between healthy human individuals. The table came from immunoSEQ multiplex PCR; TCRdb's copy has only in-frame clones and leaves some out. The data contain a few million clones, approximately 90% of them singletons. Sequences were obtained from naive CD4+ T cells sorted from blood. These receptors all come from a man between 18 and 29 years old in good health. The CDR3 runs from the conserved cysteine through the conserved F or W. D genes are given only for firm matches. Rows give clone size only sometimes, using once, few, many, or a class for an expanded clone.

v_gene	abundance	j_gene	len	d_gene	CDR3aa	CDR3nt
TRBV18	.	TRBJ1-5	17	.	CASSPSEGRGFGQPQHF	TGTGCCAGCTCACCGAGCGAGGGCAGGGGATTTGGTCAGCCCCAGCATTTT
TRBV28	.	TRBJ1-5	15	.	CASSPSGARGQPQHF	TGTGCCAGCAGTCCCTCAGGGGCCCGGGGACAGCCCCAGCATTTT
TRBV9	.	TRBJ2-1	14	.	CASSMNRRQNEQFF	TGTGCCAGCAGTATGAACAGACGACAGAATGAGCAGTTCTTC
TRBV10-2	few	TRBJ1-5	15	.	CASSEGLGRQQPQHF	TGCGCCAGCAGTGAAGGGCTTGGACGTCAACAGCCCCAGCATTTT
TRBV6-1	.	TRBJ2-1	16	TRBD2	CASSVTSGFLYNEQFF	TGTGCCAGCAGTGTAACTAGCGGTTTCCTTTACAATGAGCAGTTCTTC
TRBV6-5	.	TRBJ1-6	13	.	CASSYEANSPLHF	TGTGCCAGCAGTTACGAGGCTAATTCACCCCTCCACTTT
TRBV28	.	TRBJ2-2	17	TRBD2	CASSRLAGGPNTGELFF	TGTGCCAGCAGTAGACTAGCGGGGGGGCCGAACACCGGGGAGCTGTTTTTT
TRBV5-1	.	TRBJ2-5	14	.	CASSPRAYQETQYF	TGCGCCAGCAGCCCTCGCGCATACCAAGAGACCCAGTACTTC
TRBV5-1	.	TRBJ2-1	15	TRBD2	CASTLAGGGYNEQFF	TGCGCCAGCACCCTAGCGGGGGGGGGCTACAATGAGCAGTTCTTC
TRBV21-1	.	TRBJ1-1	12	.	CASSPQGAEAFF	TGTGCCAGCAGCCCCCAGGGCGCTGAAGCTTTCTTT
TRBV10-3	.	TRBJ1-1	14	.	CAISEGMDYTEAFF	TGTGCCATCAGTGAAGGGATGGATTACACTGAAGCTTTCTTT
TRBV5-1	.	TRBJ2-1	17	TRBD2	CASSLVGGRAIYNEQFF	TGCGCCAGCAGCTTGGTTGGCGGGAGGGCCATCTACAATGAGCAGTTCTTC
TRBV19	.	TRBJ2-1	15	.	CASRLRGNSYNEQFF	TGTGCCAGTAGACTGAGGGGGAACTCCTACAATGAGCAGTTCTTC
TRBV10-3	.	TRBJ2-7	14	TRBD2	CAISRTSGSYEQYF	TGTGCCATCAGTCGGACTAGCGGTTCCTACGAGCAGTACTTC
TRBV6-1	.	TRBJ2-5	17	TRBD2	CASSVGLAGLGQETQYF	TGTGCCAGCAGTGTTGGACTAGCGGGCCTGGGGCAAGAGACCCAGTACTTC
TRBV18	.	TRBJ1-6	16	.	CASSPRRGGSNSPLHF	TGTGCCAGCTCACCACGGCGGGGGGGAAGTAATTCACCCCTCCACTTT
TRBV7-2	.	TRBJ2-2	16	.	CASSPGNFLNTGELFF	TGTGCCAGCAGCCCTGGGAATTTCCTTAACACCGGGGAGCTGTTTTTT
TRBV7-2	.	TRBJ2-3	12	.	CASSLITDTQYF	TGTGCCAGCAGCTTAATCACAGATACGCAGTATTTT
TRBV9	.	TRBJ1-2	15	TRBD1	CASSEPGQGVGGYTF	TGTGCCAGCAGCGAGCCGGGACAGGGAGTCGGTGGCTACACCTTC
TRBV11-3	.	TRBJ2-1	14	TRBD1	CASSVGQGMNEQFF	TGTGCCAGCAGCGTGGGACAGGGTATGAATGAGCAGTTCTTC
TRBV6-1	.	TRBJ2-3	15	TRBD2	CASTPGSGSTDTQYF	TGTGCCAGCACTCCGGGTAGCGGGAGTACAGATACGCAGTATTTT
TRBV10-3	.	TRBJ1-4	15	.	CAISLEGGLNEKLFF	TGTGCCATCAGCTTGGAGGGGGGGCTTAATGAAAAACTGTTTTTT
TRBV5-4	.	TRBJ1-4	16	.	CASSLGGSATNEKLFF	TGTGCCAGCAGCTTAGGCGGGTCGGCAACTAATGAAAAACTGTTTTTT
TRBV5-6	.	TRBJ2-2	17	.	CASSPRGGYRTTGELFF	TGTGCCAGCAGCCCCCGAGGCGGCTACCGAACTACCGGGGAGCTGTTTTTT
TRBV6-1	.	TRBJ2-1	15	.	CASSGDYGSYNEQFF	TGTGCCAGCAGTGGCGACTACGGCTCCTACAATGAGCAGTTCTTC
TRBV5-1	.	TRBJ2-6	14	.	CASSRPSGANVLTF	TGCGCCAGCAGCCGCCCCTCTGGGGCCAACGTCCTGACTTTC
TRBV7-2	.	TRBJ1-2	13	.	CASSLAGGSGYTF	TGTGCCAGCAGCTTAGCGGGGGGCTCTGGCTACACCTTC
TRBV4-2	.	TRBJ1-1	14	TRBD1	CASSRTGKDTEAFF	TGTGCCAGCAGCCGGACAGGGAAGGACACTGAAGCTTTCTTT
TRBV9	.	TRBJ1-1	13	.	CASSTGPRTEAFF	TGTGCCAGCAGCACGGGACCCCGCACTGAAGCTTTCTTT
TRBV25-1	.	TRBJ2-3	15	.	CASSSEGHHTDTQYF	TGTGCCAGCAGTTCCGAGGGCCACCACACAGATACGCAGTATTTT
TRBV5-1	.	TRBJ1-2	16	.	CASSLARVGEDYGYTF	TGCGCCAGCAGCTTGGCCAGGGTGGGGGAAGACTATGGCTACACCTTC
TRBV29-1	.	TRBJ2-1	11	.	CSIRRGNEQFF	TGCAGCATTCGGCGGGGAAATGAGCAGTTCTTC
TRBV29-1	.	TRBJ1-2	15	.	CSVEDWAQGPAGYTF	TGCAGCGTTGAAGACTGGGCGCAGGGACCGGCTGGCTACACCTTC
TRBV9	.	TRBJ1-1	15	.	CASRGTEGSRTEAFF	TGTGCCAGCAGGGGGACGGAAGGATCGCGGACTGAAGCTTTCTTT
TRBV5-6	.	TRBJ1-1	14	TRBD1	CASSSTGGGVEAFF	TGTGCCAGCAGCTCGACAGGGGGCGGGGTTGAAGCTTTCTTT
TRBV19	.	TRBJ1-2	16	.	CASSTPARQASIGYTF	TGTGCCAGTAGTACCCCCGCCCGACAGGCCTCTATAGGCTACACCTTC
TRBV5-4	.	TRBJ1-3	15	.	CASSSPDAAGNTIYF	TGTGCCAGCAGCTCCCCCGACGCGGCCGGGAACACCATATATTTT
TRBV7-3	.	TRBJ1-5	14	.	CASSLKGDNQPQHF	TGTGCCAGCAGCTTGAAGGGGGACAATCAGCCCCAGCATTTT
TRBV6-1	.	TRBJ1-1	13	.	CASSEETALRAFF	TGTGCCAGCAGTGAAGAGACAGCTCTGAGAGCTTTCTTT
TRBV7-3	once	TRBJ2-5	15	.	CARRDRARGQETQYF	TGTGCCAGGAGGGACCGGGCAAGAGGACAAGAGACCCAGTACTTC
TRBV7-3	.	TRBJ2-7	14	TRBD2	CASSQTSGESLKNF	TGTGCCAGCAGCCAGACTAGCGGGGAGTCACTTAAAAACTTC
TRBV19	.	TRBJ1-1	16	.	CASSIMAWRANTEAFF	TGTGCCAGTAGTATAATGGCGTGGAGGGCGAACACTGAAGCTTTCTTT
TRBV10-1	.	TRBJ2-1	12	.	CASSAGFREQFF	TGCGCCAGCAGTGCGGGGTTCCGGGAGCAGTTCTTC
TRBV27	.	TRBJ2-7	14	.	CASSLSAGQDEQYF	TGTGCCAGCAGTTTATCTGCAGGTCAGGACGAGCAGTACTTC
TRBV5-1	.	TRBJ2-7	14	.	CASSLAGATYEQYF	TGCGCCAGCAGCTTGGCAGGGGCGACGTACGAGCAGTACTTC
TRBV7-8	.	TRBJ1-6	17	.	CASSFTGSRSYNSPLHF	TGTGCCAGCAGCTTCACAGGTTCCCGCTCCTATAATTCACCCCTCCACTTT
TRBV5-6	.	TRBJ1-1	15	.	CASSHRGGMNTEAFF	TGTGCCAGCAGCCACCGGGGAGGGATGAACACTGAAGCTTTCTTT
TRBV27	few	TRBJ2-7	14	TRBD1	CASSDYRGNYEQYF	TGTGCCAGCAGCGACTACAGGGGGAACTACGAGCAGTACTTC
TRBV5-1	.	TRBJ2-5	15	.	CASSSGATGRETQYF	TGCGCCAGCAGCTCCGGGGCTACAGGACGGGAGACCCAGTACTTC
TRBV7-3	.	TRBJ1-6	13	.	CASSFEVSSPLHF	TGTGCCAGCAGCTTCGAGGTTTCCTCACCCCTCCACTTT
TRBV29-1	.	TRBJ2-3	15	.	CSVSTMSTVADTQYF	TGCAGCGTTTCGACGATGAGCACCGTCGCAGATACGCAGTATTTT
TRBV6-1	once	TRBJ1-2	16	.	CASSEFQGMGNYGYTF	TGTGCCAGCAGTGAATTTCAGGGGATGGGTAACTATGGCTACACCTTC
TRBV14	.	TRBJ1-1	16	.	CASSPRTVSSNTEAFF	TGTGCCAGCAGCCCCCGGACAGTCTCCTCGAACACTGAAGCTTTCTTT
TRBV2	few	TRBJ1-4	11	.	CASRAAEKLFF	TGTGCCAGCAGAGCAGCAGAAAAACTGTTTTTT
TRBV6-6	.	TRBJ2-1	16	TRBD1	CASSYTWTGLNNEQFF	TGTGCCAGCAGTTACACCTGGACAGGGCTGAACAATGAGCAGTTCTTC
TRBV7-2	.	TRBJ1-1	14	.	CASSPIPMNTEAFF	TGTGCCAGCAGCCCGATCCCGATGAACACTGAAGCTTTCTTT
TRBV2	.	TRBJ1-6	16	.	CASSDGASSYNSPLHF	TGTGCCAGCAGTGACGGGGCCAGCTCCTATAATTCACCCCTCCACTTT
TRBV5-4	.	TRBJ2-7	15	TRBD2	CASSRGLAGTYEQYF	TGTGCCAGCAGCCGCGGACTAGCGGGAACCTACGAGCAGTACTTC